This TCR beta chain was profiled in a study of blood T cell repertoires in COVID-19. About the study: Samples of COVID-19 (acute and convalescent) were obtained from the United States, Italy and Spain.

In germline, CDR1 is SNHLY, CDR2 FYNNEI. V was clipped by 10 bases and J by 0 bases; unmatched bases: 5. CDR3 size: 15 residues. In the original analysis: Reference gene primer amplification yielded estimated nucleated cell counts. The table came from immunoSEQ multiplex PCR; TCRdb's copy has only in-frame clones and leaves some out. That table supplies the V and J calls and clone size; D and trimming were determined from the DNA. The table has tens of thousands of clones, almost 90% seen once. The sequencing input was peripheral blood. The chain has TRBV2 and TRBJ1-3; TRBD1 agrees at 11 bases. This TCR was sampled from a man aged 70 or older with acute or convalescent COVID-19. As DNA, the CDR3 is TGTGCCACGGGACAGGGGGACATCTCTGGAAACACCATATATTTT. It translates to CATGQGDISGNTIYF.